This T cell receptor beta chain was retrieved from a study of T-cell memory formation after mild COVID-19 (dated by TCRdb to about 2021). With regard to the full study: TCR sequence clusters from the two donors were found to be largely donor specific. In a couple of donors, T-cell clones that expanded and contracted after mild COVID-19 were tracked by sequencing TCRalpha and TCRbeta repertoires over time. Two young, previously healthy adult volunteers made up the cohort, one male and one female.

This clonotype was detected many times. The antigen it recognizes is unknown. The sample holds no much larger clone one base away, and base qualities are not on file. V sheds 3 bases and J sheds 0 bases, leaving 9 bases between their ends. The germline V gene encodes CDR1 LGHNA and CDR2 YSLEER. The CDR3 runs 16 residues from the cysteine to the phenylalanine. Only the CDR3 portion is preserved as DNA: 48 bases, with reading frame beginning at the first base. Sequencing took place on an Illumina NovaSeq 6000. Using 5'RACE with constant-segment primers, TCRalpha and TCRbeta cDNA libraries were constructed, with sample barcodes and unique molecular identifiers added in the process. RNA was extracted from every sample with Trizol reagent. Libraries were amplified in two PCR steps, with a second sample barcode and Illumina TruSeq adapters added in the second step. Libraries were sequenced on an Illumina NovaSeq with 2 x 150 bp paired-end reads. As for the authors' bioinformatics: With migec v1.2.7, reads were demultiplexed and then collapsed into UMI-guided consensus sequences. Using mixcr v2.1.11, UMI consensuses were aligned to TRA and TRB V and J templates and then assembled into clonotypes. Clonotypes were classified as expanded or contracted when called significant by both edgeR and NoisET, with noise models trained on biological replicates. For edgeR calls, a false discovery rate-adjusted p below 0.01 and a log2 fold-change threshold of 1 were applied. As an exploratory analysis of dynamics, max-normalized trajectories of the 1000 most abundant clonotypes were examined by PCA with hierarchical clustering. Separately sequenced CD4+ and CD8+ repertoires were used to assign the CD4 or CD8 phenotype of responding clones. The raw public data were reprocessed by TCRdb itself: fastp quality trimming at Q25, MiXCR clonotype calling, in-frame beta chains only. For every CDR3 protein sequence, its rows merge into one entry that carries the most common genes and DNA. These V and J calls are TCRdb output, not the study's own analysis. This sample gives about 350,000 distinct CDR3 sequences in total; approximately 14% of them show up just once. The ten largest clones take up 20% to 25% of the sample.

General conclusions and limits of the study: SARS-CoV-2 specificity was not confirmed for the second-wave clones peaking on day 37. Contracting CD4+ clones turned up mainly in the CM and EM memory subsets, whereas EMRA was where CD8+ clones were enriched. The study covered only a couple of mild cases, and larger cohorts including severe cases with pre-infection samples were considered necessary. Balanced CD4/CD8 phenotypes were observed for clones contracting from day 15 to 85, whereas a bias towards CD4+ was observed for a second wave of clones expanding from day 15 to 37. Some responding clones were found in pre-infection memory, which suggests that pre-existing cross-reactive memory T cells took part in the SARS-CoV-2 response.

PBMCs were isolated by Ficoll-Paque density gradient centrifugation. The clonotype originates from a man aged 18 to 35 who had mild COVID-19 (a few samples of this study predate the infection). The sample titles of this study are shuffled in the database, so cell type and time point are left out; the donor was told from shared clones. The sample comprised PBMCs or a T cell subset sorted from them (not recorded which). The rearrangement combines TRBV4-3 with TRBJ2-6, and perhaps TRBD1 as D gene, on 6 matching bases. CDR3 sequence: CASSQQGLSGANVLTF. The nucleotides are TGCGCCAGCAGCCAGCAGGGGCTCTCTGGGGCCAACGTCCTGACTTTC.